These 26 T cell receptor beta chains share one sample of origin, sequenced in a study of T cells in Graves' hyperthyroidism and ophthalmopathy. Template material for amplifying TCR beta CDR3 regions consisted of RNA transcripts. First-round RT-PCR with HTBI primers amplified the TCR CDR3 region. TCRdb re-called the multiplex PCR reads through MiXCR, storing one row per CDR3 protein. The top ten clones hold about 3.8% of a sample with approximately 600,000 distinct CDR3 sequences, about 16% of them seen once. Sample: blood. Receptor source: a young woman with Graves' hyperthyroidism.

This clonotype appeared many times. This chain joins TRBV11-2 and TRBJ1-4; D unresolved. This CDR3 has 13 amino acids. The V gene lost 7 bases and the J gene lost 8 bases, with 14 bases spanning the gap. In germline, CDR1 is SGHAT, CDR2 FQNNGV. The chain's CDR3 is CASTHTLGEKLFF. The CDR3, as DNA: TGTGCCAGCACCCATACACTCGGGGAAAAACTGTTTTTT.

This clonotype was picked up a small number of times. The chain employs TRBV6-2 or TRBV6-3 and TRBJ2-3, with D hard to call. V was trimmed by 2 bases and J by 2 bases, leaving 11 bases between them. CDR1 MNHEY and CDR2 SVGEGT come from the germline V gene. The CDR3 is made up of 15 amino acids. The DNA of the CDR3 is TGTGCCAGCAGTTACCCTACTTATATCACAGATACGCAGTATTTT. Protein: CASSYPTYITDTQYF.

V usage is TRBV5-8 and J usage is TRBJ2-5; no clear D. The germline gives CDR1 SGHTS, CDR2 YDEGEE. V lost 4 bases, J lost 0 bases, and 10 bases lay in between. The CDR3 loop spans 14 amino acids. This CDR3 is CASSPLLDQETQYF. The DNA for the CDR3 is TGTGCCAGCAGCCCACTACTCGACCAAGAGACCCAGTACTTC.

The sample holds many counts of this clonotype. The rearrangement links TRBV27 to TRBJ2-7; perhaps TRBD2 as D (5 bases). CDR3 length equals 14 residues. Germline V CDR1 and CDR2: MNHEY, SMNVEV (reference sequence). V was trimmed by 5 bases and J by 0 bases, leaving 11 bases between them. The CDR3 reads CASSEGEASYEQYF. CDR3 nucleotides: TGTGCCAGCAGTGAGGGAGAAGCCTCCTACGAGCAGTACTTC.

This clonotype has ten or more counts. This sequence joins TRBV28 and TRBJ2-1, with 8 bases that match TRBD1. This CDR3 spans 16 amino acids. Germline CDR1 reads MDHEN; CDR2 reads SYDVKM. Trimming removed 5 bases from V and 3 bases from J; junction bases left unmatched: 9. CDR3 bases: TGTGCCAGCAGTACAACCGGGACAGGAATCTACAATGAGCAGTTCTTC. It yields the protein CASSTTGTGIYNEQFF. The full variable domain, completed using reference TRBV28 and TRBJ2-1, is DVKVTQSSRYLVKRTGEKVFLECVQDMDHENMFWYRQDPGLGLRLIYFSYDVKMKEKGDIPEGYSVSREKKERFSLILESASTNQTSMYLCASSTTGTGIYNEQFFGPGTRLTVL.

The sample holds many counts of this clonotype. The chain joins TRBV30 to TRBJ2-2; the D gene is possibly TRBD2 (6 bases). Germline assignment: CDR1 GTSNPN and CDR2 SVGIG (reference sequence). CDR3 length: 13 residues. V was trimmed by 2 bases and J by 6 bases, leaving 10 bases between them. CDR3 bases: TGTGCCTGGAGTCCAACTAGCCCCGGGGAGCTGTTTTTT. Protein sequence: CAWSPTSPGELFF.

This clonotype has at least ten counts. V is TRBV5-1 and J is TRBJ2-7; no firm D call. Germline lookup yields CDR1 SGHRS and CDR2 YFSETQ. The V end lost 0 bases, the J end lost 6 bases, and 19 bases lay between the germline ends. The CDR3 consists of 16 residues. CDR3 region: CASSLGPRGGSLEQYF. The DNA of the CDR3 is TGCGCCAGCAGCTTGGGCCCCCGCGGTGGGTCCCTCGAGCAGTACTTC.

This clonotype has ten or more counts. V gene TRBV6-1 combines with J gene TRBJ1-2, with a weak D call TRBD1 (5 bases). The germline V gene has CDR1 MNHNS and CDR2 SASEGT. This CDR3 has 15 residues. The V end lost 5 bases, the J end lost 2 bases, and 15 bases lay between the germline ends. The CDR3 nucleotides are TGTGCCAGCAGTCGACGGGTGCGGGGGAACTATGGCTACACCTTC. Translating gives CASSRRVRGNYGYTF.

V gene TRBV24-1 combines with J gene TRBJ2-1; D is unclear. V lost 4 bases and J lost 4, with 7 bases in between. Germline V CDR1 and CDR2: KGHDR, SFDVKD. CDR3 length: 13 amino acids. This CDR3 reads CATSELRYNEQFF. The CDR3 DNA reads TGTGCCACCAGTGAACTAAGGTACAATGAGCAGTTCTTC.

This clonotype was seen more than once but under ten times. The rearrangement uses TRBV7-9 and TRBJ2-5; unclear D gene. This CDR3 is 13 amino acids long. Trimming shortened V by 3 bases and J by 1 base, and 6 bases separated the two germline ends. Germline CDR1 SEHNR, CDR2 FQNEAQ (reference sequence). CDR3 nucleotide sequence: TGTGCCAGCAGCTTCCAGCTCCAAGAGACCCAGTACTTC. This encodes CASSFQLQETQYF.

This clonotype was observed many times. The chain is built from TRBV20-1 and TRBJ1-1; D gene uncertain. Deletions cut 3 bases from V and 6 bases from J, with 5 bases between. The CDR3 consists of 10 residues. Per the germline V gene, CDR1 is DFQATT and CDR2 is SNEGSKA (reference sequence). The CDR3 bases are TGCAGTGCTAGTTGGCCTGAAGCTTTCTTT. It encodes CSASWPEAFF.

This clonotype was counted ten times or more. The chain joins TRBV2 to TRBJ2-3, with D maybe TRBD1 (5 bases). CDR1 and CDR2 from the germline V gene are SNHLY and FYNNEI. The CDR3 length is 16 residues. Trimming took 4 bases from V and 2 from J, leaving 16 bases between them. CDR3 loop: CASSGERTIYTDTQYF. The CDR3 nucleotides are TGTGCCAGCAGTGGAGAGAGGACAATCTACACAGATACGCAGTATTTT.

This clonotype was counted many times. V is TRBV24-1 and J is TRBJ2-7; 7 nucleotides align to TRBD1. Germline V gene data show CDR1 as KGHDR and CDR2 as SFDVKD. This CDR3 region has 15 residues. V dropped 5 bases and J dropped 3; count of bases not matched to a gene: 9. The CDR3 DNA reads TGTGCCACCAGTGTCCTAAGACAGGGCCGCTACGAGCAGTACTTC. This encodes CATSVLRQGRYEQYF.

This clonotype showed up just a few times. The V and J genes are TRBV28 and TRBJ2-5; 10 bases match TRBD1. CDR1 and CDR2 (germline): MDHEN, SYDVKM. This CDR3 contains 15 residues. The J segment lost 9 bases and the V segment lost 5 bases, leaving 12 bases of the junction unmatched. The CDR3 coding sequence is TGTGCCAGCAGTCGCCCGGACAGGGGGGGGGAGGCCCAGTACTTC. Protein: CASSRPDRGGEAQYF.

This chain links TRBV6-1 with TRBJ2-5; 12 bases align to TRBD1. This CDR3 has 16 amino acids. Germline V gene sequence: CDR1 MNHNS, CDR2 SASEGT. Trimming took 3 bases from V and 5 from J; bases not matched to a gene: 7. The CDR3 coding sequence is TGTGCCAGCAGTGAGGGTTGGGACAGGGGGCTGGAGACCCAGTACTTC. Its protein is CASSEGWDRGLETQYF.

This clonotype has only a few counts. The CDR3 coding sequence is TGTGCCACCAGCCACAGTGGGATCTCGCCCCAGCATTTT. This codes for CATSHSGISPQHF. The V and J genes are TRBV24-1 and TRBJ1-5, with no clear D. The CDR3 has 13 amino acids. Trimming cost V 7 bases and J 9 bases, with 15 bases left between them. Germline loops: CDR1 KGHDR, CDR2 SFDVKD.

This clonotype was found many times. The rearrangement joins TRBV20-1 to TRBJ1-1, with unresolved D. V lost 0 bases and J 4 bases, leaving 6 bases between the germline ends. The CDR3 loop spans 12 amino acids. Germline CDR1 reads DFQATT; CDR2 reads SNEGSKA (reference sequence). This CDR3 reads CSARDIGTEAFF. The DNA for the CDR3 is TGCAGTGCTAGAGATATAGGCACTGAAGCTTTCTTT.

The sample holds many counts of this clonotype. The rearrangement uses TRBV20-1 and TRBJ2-1; 11 bases map to TRBD2. CDR1 DFQATT and CDR2 SNEGSKA come from the germline V gene (reference sequence). This CDR3 spans 12 amino acids. In DNA, the CDR3 is TGCATCGGCTATAGCGGGGGGGGTGAGCAGTTCTTC. Residues: CIGYSGGGEQFF.

This CDR3 reads CASGIGTVSWDEQFF. The DNA of the CDR3 is TGTGCCAGCGGGATTGGGACAGTCTCTTGGGATGAGCAGTTCTTC. The chain combines TRBV27 with TRBJ2-1, with 7 bases identical to TRBD1. This CDR3 is 15 amino acids long. CDR1 and CDR2 from the germline V gene are MNHEY and SMNVEV (reference sequence). V shed 8 bases, J shed 8 bases, and the junction held 15 bases outside the gene matches.

This clonotype was recorded many times. The chain carries TRBV27 and TRBJ1-6, with D unresolved. The CDR3 totals 14 residues. V lost 5 bases and J 7 bases, leaving 12 bases between the germline ends. CDR1 MNHEY and CDR2 SMNVEV come from the germline V gene (reference sequence). CDR3 bases: TGTGCCAGCAGTAATTACAGCTCAAATTCACCCCTCCACTTT. Translated: CASSNYSSNSPLHF.

This clonotype was observed at least ten times. This sequence joins TRBV24-1 and TRBJ1-1; 7 positions match TRBD1. The germline CDR1 and CDR2 sequences are KGHDR and SFDVKD. The CDR3 has 15 residues. After removal of 6 bases from V and 0 bases from J, the junction contained 6 bases not matched to a gene. CDR3 sequence (DNA): TGTGCCACCAGTCTAAGGGACAGCATGAACACTGAAGCTTTCTTT. It codes for CATSLRDSMNTEAFF.

The rearrangement joins TRBV20-1 to TRBJ2-5; tentatively, D is TRBD2 (6 bases). There are 14 residues in the CDR3. Germline V gene data show CDR1 as DFQATT and CDR2 as SNEGSKA (reference sequence). Trimming stripped 3 bases from V and 5 bases from J, with 16 bases between. The CDR3 loop is CSASPGSIRETQYF. CDR3 bases: TGCAGTGCTAGCCCCGGGAGCATCCGTGAGACCCAGTACTTC.

This clonotype was observed many times. The rearrangement uses TRBV7-2 and TRBJ2-7; TRBD2 aligns across 12 bases. CDR3 size: 17 residues. Unmatched junction bases numbered 11, after V lost 5 bases and J lost 3 bases. In germline, CDR1 is SGHTA, CDR2 FQGNSA. CDR3 DNA: TGTGCCAGCAGCACTTACCCTGGACTAGCGGGGCACTACGAGCAGTACTTC. Translation: CASSTYPGLAGHYEQYF.

In its sample, this clonotype was seen many times. The rearrangement joins TRBV5-1 to TRBJ2-3, with 8 positions matching TRBD2. V shed 1 base and J 2 bases; nucleotides not matched to a gene: 12. The CDR3 totals 18 residues. In germline, CDR1 is SGHRS, CDR2 YFSETQ. CDR3 in amino acids: CASSLTSGGGITTDTQYF. CDR3 coding DNA: TGCGCCAGCAGCTTGACTAGCGGAGGAGGGATTACCACAGATACGCAGTATTTT.

At least ten counts were recorded for this clonotype. This chain connects TRBV5-1 to TRBJ2-1; possibly TRBD2 for D (6 bases). Trimming stripped 2 bases from V and 5 bases from J, with 14 bases between. CDR1 and CDR2 from the germline V gene are SGHRS and YFSETQ. The CDR3 runs to 15 residues. The chain's CDR3 is CASSFRSGGDNEQFF. The CDR3 coding sequence is TGCGCCAGCAGCTTCAGAAGCGGAGGGGACAATGAGCAGTTCTTC.

In this sample, this clonotype turned up many times. The chain recombines TRBV30 with TRBJ2-2; 9 bases line up with TRBD1. Germline CDR1 reads GTSNPN; CDR2 reads SVGIG (reference sequence). CDR3 length: 15 residues. The junction had 5 bases not matched to a gene; V was cut back by 0 bases and J by 6 bases. CDR3 residues: CAWSVGTGLAGELFF. For the CDR3, the DNA is TGTGCCTGGAGTGTAGGGACAGGGTTGGCCGGGGAGCTGTTTTTT.